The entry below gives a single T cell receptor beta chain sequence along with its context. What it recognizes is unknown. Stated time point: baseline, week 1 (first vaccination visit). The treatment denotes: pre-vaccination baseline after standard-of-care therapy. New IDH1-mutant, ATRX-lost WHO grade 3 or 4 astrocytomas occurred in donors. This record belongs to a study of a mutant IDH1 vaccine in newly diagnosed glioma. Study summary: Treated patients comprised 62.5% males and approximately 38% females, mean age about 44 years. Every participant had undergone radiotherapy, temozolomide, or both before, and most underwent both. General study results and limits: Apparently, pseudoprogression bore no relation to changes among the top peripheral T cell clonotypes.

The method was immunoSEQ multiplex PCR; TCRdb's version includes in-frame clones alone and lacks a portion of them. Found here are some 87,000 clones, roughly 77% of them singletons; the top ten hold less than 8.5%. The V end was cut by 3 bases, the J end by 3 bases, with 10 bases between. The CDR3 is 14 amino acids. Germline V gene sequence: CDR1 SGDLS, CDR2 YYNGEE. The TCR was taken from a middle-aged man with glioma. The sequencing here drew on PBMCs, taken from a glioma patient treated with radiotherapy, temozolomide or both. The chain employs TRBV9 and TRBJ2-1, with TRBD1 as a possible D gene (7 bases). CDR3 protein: CASSARDSYNEQFF. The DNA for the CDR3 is TGTGCCAGCAGCGCGCGGGACAGCTACAATGAGCAGTTCTTC.